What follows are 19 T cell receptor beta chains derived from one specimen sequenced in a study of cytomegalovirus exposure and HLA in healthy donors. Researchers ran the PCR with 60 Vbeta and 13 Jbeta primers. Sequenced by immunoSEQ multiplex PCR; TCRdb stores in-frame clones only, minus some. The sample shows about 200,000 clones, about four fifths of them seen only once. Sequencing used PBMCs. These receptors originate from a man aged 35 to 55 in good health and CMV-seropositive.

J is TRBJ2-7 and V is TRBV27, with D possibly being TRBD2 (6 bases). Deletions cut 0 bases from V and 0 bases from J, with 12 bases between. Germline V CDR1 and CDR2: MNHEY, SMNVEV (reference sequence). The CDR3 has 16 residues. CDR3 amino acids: CASSLSVSGSSYEQYF. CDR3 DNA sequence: TGTGCCAGCAGTTTATCGGTTAGCGGTAGCTCCTACGAGCAGTACTTC.

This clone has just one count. The CDR3 spells CAISPEGEGETQYF. The CDR3 DNA sequence: TGTGCCATCAGCCCCGAGGGGGAGGGGGAGACCCAGTACTTC. V gene TRBV10-3 combines with J gene TRBJ2-5; D might be TRBD2 (7 bases). V lost 6 bases and J 5 bases, leaving 16 bases between the germline ends. The CDR3 loop spans 14 amino acids. Germline CDR1 reads ENHRY; CDR2 reads SYGVKD.

CDR3 in amino acids: CASITPNTNTEAFF. CDR3 bases: TGCGCCAGCATCACACCCAACACGAACACTGAAGCTTTCTTT. This chain links TRBV10-1 with TRBJ1-1; D gene uncertain. Between the trimmed V and J ends, which lost 7 bases and 1 base, there was a span of 13 bases. This CDR3 comprises 14 residues. The germline gives CDR1 WNHNN, CDR2 SYGVQD (reference sequence).

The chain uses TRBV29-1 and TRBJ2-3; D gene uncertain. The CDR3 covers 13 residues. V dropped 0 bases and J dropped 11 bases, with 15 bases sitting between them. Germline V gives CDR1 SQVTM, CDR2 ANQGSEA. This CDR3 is CSVEDRLVGKQYF. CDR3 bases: TGCAGCGTTGAAGATCGGCTAGTCGGTAAGCAGTATTTT.

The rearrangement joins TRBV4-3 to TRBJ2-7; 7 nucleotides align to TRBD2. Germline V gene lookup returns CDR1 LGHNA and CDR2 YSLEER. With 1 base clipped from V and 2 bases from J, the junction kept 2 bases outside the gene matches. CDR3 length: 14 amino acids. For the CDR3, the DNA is TGCGCCAGCAGCCAAGCGGGAGGTGCCTACGAGCAGTACTTC. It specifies CASSQAGGAYEQYF.

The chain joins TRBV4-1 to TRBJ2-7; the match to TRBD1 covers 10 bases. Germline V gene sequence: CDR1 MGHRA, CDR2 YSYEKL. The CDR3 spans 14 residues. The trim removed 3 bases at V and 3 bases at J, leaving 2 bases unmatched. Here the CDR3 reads CASSQGQGNYEQYF. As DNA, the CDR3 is TGCGCCAGCAGCCAGGGACAGGGGAACTACGAGCAGTACTTC.

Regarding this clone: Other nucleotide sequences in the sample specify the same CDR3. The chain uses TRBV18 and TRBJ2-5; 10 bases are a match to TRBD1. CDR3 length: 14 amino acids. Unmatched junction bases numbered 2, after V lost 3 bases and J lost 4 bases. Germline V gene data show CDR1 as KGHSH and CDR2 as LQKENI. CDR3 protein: CASSPGQGGETQYF. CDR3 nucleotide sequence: TGTGCCAGCTCACCCGGACAGGGGGGAGAGACCCAGTACTTC. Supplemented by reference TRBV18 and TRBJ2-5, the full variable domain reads NAGVMQNPRHLVRRRGQEARLRCSPMKGHSHVYWYRQLPEEGLKFMVYLQKENIIDESGMPKERFSAEFPKEGPSILRIQQVVRGDSAAYFCASSPGQGGETQYFGPGTRLLVL.

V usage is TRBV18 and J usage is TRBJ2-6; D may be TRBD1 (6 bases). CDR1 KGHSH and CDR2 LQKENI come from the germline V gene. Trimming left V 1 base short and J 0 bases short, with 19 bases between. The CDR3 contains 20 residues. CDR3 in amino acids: CASSPRQGLVGISGANVLTF. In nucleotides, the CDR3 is TGTGCCAGCTCACCACGCCAGGGGCTAGTCGGAATCTCTGGGGCCAACGTCCTGACTTTC.

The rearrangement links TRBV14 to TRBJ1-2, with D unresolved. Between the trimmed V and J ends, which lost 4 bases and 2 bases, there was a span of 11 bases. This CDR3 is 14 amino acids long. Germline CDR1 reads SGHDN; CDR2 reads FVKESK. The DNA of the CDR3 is TGTGCCAGCAGCCCTGGGGAGTGGAACTATGGCTACACCTTC. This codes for CASSPGEWNYGYTF.

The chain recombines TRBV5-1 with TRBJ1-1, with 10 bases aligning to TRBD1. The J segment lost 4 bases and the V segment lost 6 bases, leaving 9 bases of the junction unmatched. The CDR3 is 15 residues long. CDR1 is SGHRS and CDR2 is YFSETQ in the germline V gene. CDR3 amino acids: CASTKTGGIVTEAFF. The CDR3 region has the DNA TGCGCCAGCACCAAGACAGGGGGCATCGTCACTGAAGCTTTCTTT.

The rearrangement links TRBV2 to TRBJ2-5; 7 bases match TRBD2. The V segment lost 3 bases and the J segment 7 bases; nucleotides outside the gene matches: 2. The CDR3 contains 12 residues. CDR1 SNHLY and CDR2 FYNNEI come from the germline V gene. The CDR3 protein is CASSEGEGTQYF. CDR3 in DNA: TGTGCCAGCAGTGAGGGGGAGGGGACCCAGTACTTC.

CDR3 in DNA: TGTGCCAGCAGGCTACAGGGGGCTCGGACCGGGGAGCTGTTTTTT. This encodes CASRLQGARTGELFF. The chain joins TRBV28 to TRBJ2-2, with 9 bases that match TRBD1. Germline CDR1 and CDR2: MDHEN and SYDVKM. This CDR3 region has 15 residues. V trimming: 6 bases; J trimming: 5 bases; junction bases outside the gene matches: 7.

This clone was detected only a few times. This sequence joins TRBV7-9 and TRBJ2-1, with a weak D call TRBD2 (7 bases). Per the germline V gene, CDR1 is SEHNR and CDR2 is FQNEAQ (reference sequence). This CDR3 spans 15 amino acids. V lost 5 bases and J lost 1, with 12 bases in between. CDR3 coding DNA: TGTGCCAGCAGCCCCGGGGGGCTATCCTACAATGAGCAGTTCTTC. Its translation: CASSPGGLSYNEQFF.

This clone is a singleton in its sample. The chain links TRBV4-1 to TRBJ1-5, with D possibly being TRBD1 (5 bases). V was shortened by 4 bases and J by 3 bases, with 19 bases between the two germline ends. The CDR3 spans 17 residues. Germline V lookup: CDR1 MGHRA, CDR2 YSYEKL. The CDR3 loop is CASSLTPPGDYNQPQHF. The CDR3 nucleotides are TGCGCCAGCAGCCTCACCCCCCCGGGGGATTACAATCAGCCCCAGCATTTT.

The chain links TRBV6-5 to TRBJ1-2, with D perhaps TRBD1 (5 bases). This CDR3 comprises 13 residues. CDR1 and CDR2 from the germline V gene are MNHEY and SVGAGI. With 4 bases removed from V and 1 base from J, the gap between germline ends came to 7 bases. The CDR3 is CASSFDSNYGYTF. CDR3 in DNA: TGTGCCAGCAGTTTTGACAGTAACTATGGCTACACCTTC.

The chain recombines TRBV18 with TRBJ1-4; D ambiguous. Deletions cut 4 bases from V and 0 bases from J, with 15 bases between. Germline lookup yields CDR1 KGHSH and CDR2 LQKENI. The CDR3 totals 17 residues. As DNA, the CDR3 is TGTGCCAGCTCACGGGAGGCCAGATTCACAACTAATGAAAAACTGTTTTTT. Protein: CASSREARFTTNEKLFF.

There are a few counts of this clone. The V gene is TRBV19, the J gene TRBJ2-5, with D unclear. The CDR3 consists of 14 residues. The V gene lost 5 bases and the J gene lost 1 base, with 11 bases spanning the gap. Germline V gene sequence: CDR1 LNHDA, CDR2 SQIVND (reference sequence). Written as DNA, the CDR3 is TGTGCCAGTAGTGGGCAGACAAGCCAAGAGACCCAGTACTTC. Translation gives CASSGQTSQETQYF.

This CDR3 is CASSPRAGTGNTGELFF. As DNA, the CDR3 is TGTGCCAGCTCACCTCGTGCCGGGACAGGGAACACCGGGGAGCTGTTTTTT. The chain combines TRBV18 with TRBJ2-2, with 8 bases identical to TRBD1. V gave up 3 bases and J gave up 1 base; unmatched junction bases: 7. CDR3 size: 17 residues. Germline CDR1 is KGHSH and CDR2 is LQKENI.

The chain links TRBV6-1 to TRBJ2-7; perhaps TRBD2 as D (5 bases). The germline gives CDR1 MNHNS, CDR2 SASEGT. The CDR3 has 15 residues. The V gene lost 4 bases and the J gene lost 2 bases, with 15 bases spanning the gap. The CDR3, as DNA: TGTGCCAGCAGTGTACTCCTAGCTGCCACCTACGAGCAGTACTTC. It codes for CASSVLLAATYEQYF.